The clone carrying this T cell receptor (beta chain) was recorded many times. What it binds is unknown. This specimen belongs to a study of response to subunit inactivated influenza vaccine. TCRdb recomputed calls from the RT-PCR reads with MiXCR, one row per CDR3 protein. The sample yields 500,000 to 650,000 distinct CDR3 sequences, around 8% seen once. Study conclusions and caveats: The authors put forward the suggestion that each seasonal influenza vaccination may bring in only a limited number of new T cells.

The sample consisted of PBMCs from blood, taken around 25 months after vaccination. The clonotype was recovered from a man aged 50-75 years who received an inactivated influenza vaccine.

The CDR3 is CASSQYSSGNTIYF. The CDR3 nucleotides read TGCGCCAGCAGCCAATACAGCTCTGGAAACACCATATATTTT. This chain uses TRBV5-1 with TRBJ1-3; no clear D. The germline V and J ends were trimmed by 4 bases and 0 bases, with 8 bases remaining between them. The germline CDR1 and CDR2 sequences are SGHRS and YFSETQ. The CDR3 is made up of 14 amino acids.